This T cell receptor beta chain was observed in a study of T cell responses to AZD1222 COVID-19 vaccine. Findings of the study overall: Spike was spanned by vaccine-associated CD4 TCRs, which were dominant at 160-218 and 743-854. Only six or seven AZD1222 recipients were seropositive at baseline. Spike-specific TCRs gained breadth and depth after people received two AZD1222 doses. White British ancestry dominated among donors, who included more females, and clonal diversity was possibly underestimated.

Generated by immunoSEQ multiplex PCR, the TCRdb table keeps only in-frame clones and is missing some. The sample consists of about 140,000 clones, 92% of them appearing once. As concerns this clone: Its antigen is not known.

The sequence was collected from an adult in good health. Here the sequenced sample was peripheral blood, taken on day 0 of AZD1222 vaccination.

In DNA form, the CDR3 reads TGTGCCACCAGTGACCCGTCCGACGGCGGGACGTGGCAGTTCTTC. It translates to CATSDPSDGGTWQFF. The V gene is TRBV24-1, the J gene TRBJ2-1; tentative D call: TRBD2 (6 bases). This CDR3 has 15 amino acids. Germline V gene sequence: CDR1 KGHDR, CDR2 SFDVKD. V was pared by 4 bases and J by 12 bases, with 21 bases between.